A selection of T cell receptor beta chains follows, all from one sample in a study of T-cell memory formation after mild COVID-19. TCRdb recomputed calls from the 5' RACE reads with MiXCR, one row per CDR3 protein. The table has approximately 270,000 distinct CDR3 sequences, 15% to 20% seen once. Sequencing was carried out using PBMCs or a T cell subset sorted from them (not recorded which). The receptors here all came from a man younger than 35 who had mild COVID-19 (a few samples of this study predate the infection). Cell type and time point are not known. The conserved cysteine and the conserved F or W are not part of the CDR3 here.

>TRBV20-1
SASLDSRDGTDTQY
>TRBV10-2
ASKAGNQPQH
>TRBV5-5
ASSLLSANTEAF
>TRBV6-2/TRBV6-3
ASSPREETQY
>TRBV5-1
ASSPDTFLSYNEQF
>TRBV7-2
ASSRTSGKVKETQY
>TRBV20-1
SAEVGATDTQY
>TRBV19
ASSTDGNSNQPQH
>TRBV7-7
ASSSEGVGELF
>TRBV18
ASSRTPNQPQH
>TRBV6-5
ASSYRGQPGANVLT
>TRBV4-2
ASSQSSGGTGELF
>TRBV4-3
ASSQGGRSRPGDTQY
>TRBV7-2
ASSLGDVNYGYT
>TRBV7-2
ASSLEGAGPREY
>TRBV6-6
ASSGSQPQH
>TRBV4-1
ASSQGPGGYGYT
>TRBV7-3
ASSLAGVTYNEQF
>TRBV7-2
ASSGQGGANWGDTQY
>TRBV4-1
ASSQAGEGHTQY
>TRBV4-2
ASSPPGAGNTEAF
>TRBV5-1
ASTSFINTGELF
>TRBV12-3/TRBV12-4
ASHSRGAYNEQF
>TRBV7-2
ASSPSMGADTQY
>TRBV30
AWMTGASGTGELF
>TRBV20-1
SASSDRGRSYGYT
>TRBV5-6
ASRREDGSPLH
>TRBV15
ATSRAGLLGYT
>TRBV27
ASMGGMATYTDTQY
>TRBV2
ASNGWETQY
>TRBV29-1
SVERPGGHQNYGYT
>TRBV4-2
ASSRSAGTWETQY
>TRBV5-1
ASSLGWGAYEQY
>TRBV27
ASSFSQTETQY
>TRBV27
ASSPWTGDRYTEAF
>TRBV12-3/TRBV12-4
ASRHPNTGELF
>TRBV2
ASTRTPAGEAGELF
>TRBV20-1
SAYELAGGLGVTDTQY
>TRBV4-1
ASSRLTVMNTEAF
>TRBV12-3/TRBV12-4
ASSFGREGGYT
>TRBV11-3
ASSLGGAMSDEQF
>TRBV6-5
ASRPTGAGQPQH
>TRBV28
ASSPPGPQLTQH
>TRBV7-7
ASSLAPGGSGTGELF
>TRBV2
ASALGGFSGANVLT
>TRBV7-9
ASRRDQGADYGYT
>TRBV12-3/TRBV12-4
ASDGGLWDEQF
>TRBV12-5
ASGSPMAINEQF
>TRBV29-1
SVRSGTSYPGELF
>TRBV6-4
ASRTQDRQGNTEAF
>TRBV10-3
AISPGTGNSPLH
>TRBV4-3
ASSQDIVGVGTQY
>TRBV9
ASSVSLAGAPPADTQY
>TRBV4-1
ASSPRLAGGPYNEQF
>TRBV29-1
STERVGSAGSADTQY